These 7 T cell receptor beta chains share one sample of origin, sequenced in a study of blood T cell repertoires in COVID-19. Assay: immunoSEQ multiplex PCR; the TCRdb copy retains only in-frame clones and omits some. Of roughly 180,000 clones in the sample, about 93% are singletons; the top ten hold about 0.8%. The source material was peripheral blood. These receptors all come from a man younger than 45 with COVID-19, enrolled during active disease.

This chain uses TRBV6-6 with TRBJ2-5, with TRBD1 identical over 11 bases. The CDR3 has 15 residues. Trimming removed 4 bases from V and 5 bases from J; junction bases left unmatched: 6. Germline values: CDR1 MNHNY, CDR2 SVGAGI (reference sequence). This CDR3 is CASSSDRGRLETQYF. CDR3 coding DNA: TGTGCCAGCAGTTCGGACAGGGGGCGTCTGGAGACCCAGTACTTC.

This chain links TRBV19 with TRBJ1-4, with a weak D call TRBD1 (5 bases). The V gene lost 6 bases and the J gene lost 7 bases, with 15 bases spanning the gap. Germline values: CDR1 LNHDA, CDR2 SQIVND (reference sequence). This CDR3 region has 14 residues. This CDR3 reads CASRPTAIPEKLFF. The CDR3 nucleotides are TGTGCCAGTAGGCCGACAGCGATACCTGAAAAACTGTTTTTT.

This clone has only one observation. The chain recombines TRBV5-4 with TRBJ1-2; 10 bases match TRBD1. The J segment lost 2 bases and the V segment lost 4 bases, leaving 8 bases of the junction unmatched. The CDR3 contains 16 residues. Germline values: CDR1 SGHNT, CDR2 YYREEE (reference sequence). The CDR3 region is CASSGGTGDPNYGYTF. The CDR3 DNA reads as TGTGCCAGCAGCGGCGGGACAGGGGACCCGAACTATGGCTACACCTTC.

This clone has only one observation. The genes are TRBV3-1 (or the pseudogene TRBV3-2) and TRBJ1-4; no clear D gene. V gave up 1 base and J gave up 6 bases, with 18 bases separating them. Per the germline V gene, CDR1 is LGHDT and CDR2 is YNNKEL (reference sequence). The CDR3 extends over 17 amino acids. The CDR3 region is CASSQGPGERSYEKLFF. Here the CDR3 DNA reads TGTGCCAGCAGCCAAGGTCCCGGTGAACGATCGTATGAAAAACTGTTTTTT.

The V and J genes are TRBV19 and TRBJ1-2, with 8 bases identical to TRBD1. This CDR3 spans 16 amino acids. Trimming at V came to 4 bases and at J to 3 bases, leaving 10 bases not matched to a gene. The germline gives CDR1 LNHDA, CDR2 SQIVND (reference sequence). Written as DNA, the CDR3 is TGTGCCAGTAGTACTTCTGCGGACAGGGAGGACTATGGCTACACCTTC. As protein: CASSTSADREDYGYTF.

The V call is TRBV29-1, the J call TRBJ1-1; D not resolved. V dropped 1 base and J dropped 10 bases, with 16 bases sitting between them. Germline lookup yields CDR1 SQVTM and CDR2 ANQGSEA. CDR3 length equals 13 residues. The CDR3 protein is CSVEGPRNRGAFF. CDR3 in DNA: TGCAGCGTTGAAGGTCCCCGGAACCGGGGAGCTTTCTTT.

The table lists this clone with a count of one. CDR3 bases: TGTGCCAGCAGCCAAGATATTGGGCTAGCGGGGGCCGGGGAGCAGTTCTTC. It is translated as CASSQDIGLAGAGEQFF. The V and J genes are TRBV3-1 (or the pseudogene TRBV3-2) and TRBJ2-1, with 10 bases lining up with TRBD2. Germline V gene lookup returns CDR1 LGHDT and CDR2 YNNKEL (reference sequence). The CDR3 extends over 17 amino acids. The ends lost 0 bases at V and 10 bases at J; junction bases unmatched: 12.